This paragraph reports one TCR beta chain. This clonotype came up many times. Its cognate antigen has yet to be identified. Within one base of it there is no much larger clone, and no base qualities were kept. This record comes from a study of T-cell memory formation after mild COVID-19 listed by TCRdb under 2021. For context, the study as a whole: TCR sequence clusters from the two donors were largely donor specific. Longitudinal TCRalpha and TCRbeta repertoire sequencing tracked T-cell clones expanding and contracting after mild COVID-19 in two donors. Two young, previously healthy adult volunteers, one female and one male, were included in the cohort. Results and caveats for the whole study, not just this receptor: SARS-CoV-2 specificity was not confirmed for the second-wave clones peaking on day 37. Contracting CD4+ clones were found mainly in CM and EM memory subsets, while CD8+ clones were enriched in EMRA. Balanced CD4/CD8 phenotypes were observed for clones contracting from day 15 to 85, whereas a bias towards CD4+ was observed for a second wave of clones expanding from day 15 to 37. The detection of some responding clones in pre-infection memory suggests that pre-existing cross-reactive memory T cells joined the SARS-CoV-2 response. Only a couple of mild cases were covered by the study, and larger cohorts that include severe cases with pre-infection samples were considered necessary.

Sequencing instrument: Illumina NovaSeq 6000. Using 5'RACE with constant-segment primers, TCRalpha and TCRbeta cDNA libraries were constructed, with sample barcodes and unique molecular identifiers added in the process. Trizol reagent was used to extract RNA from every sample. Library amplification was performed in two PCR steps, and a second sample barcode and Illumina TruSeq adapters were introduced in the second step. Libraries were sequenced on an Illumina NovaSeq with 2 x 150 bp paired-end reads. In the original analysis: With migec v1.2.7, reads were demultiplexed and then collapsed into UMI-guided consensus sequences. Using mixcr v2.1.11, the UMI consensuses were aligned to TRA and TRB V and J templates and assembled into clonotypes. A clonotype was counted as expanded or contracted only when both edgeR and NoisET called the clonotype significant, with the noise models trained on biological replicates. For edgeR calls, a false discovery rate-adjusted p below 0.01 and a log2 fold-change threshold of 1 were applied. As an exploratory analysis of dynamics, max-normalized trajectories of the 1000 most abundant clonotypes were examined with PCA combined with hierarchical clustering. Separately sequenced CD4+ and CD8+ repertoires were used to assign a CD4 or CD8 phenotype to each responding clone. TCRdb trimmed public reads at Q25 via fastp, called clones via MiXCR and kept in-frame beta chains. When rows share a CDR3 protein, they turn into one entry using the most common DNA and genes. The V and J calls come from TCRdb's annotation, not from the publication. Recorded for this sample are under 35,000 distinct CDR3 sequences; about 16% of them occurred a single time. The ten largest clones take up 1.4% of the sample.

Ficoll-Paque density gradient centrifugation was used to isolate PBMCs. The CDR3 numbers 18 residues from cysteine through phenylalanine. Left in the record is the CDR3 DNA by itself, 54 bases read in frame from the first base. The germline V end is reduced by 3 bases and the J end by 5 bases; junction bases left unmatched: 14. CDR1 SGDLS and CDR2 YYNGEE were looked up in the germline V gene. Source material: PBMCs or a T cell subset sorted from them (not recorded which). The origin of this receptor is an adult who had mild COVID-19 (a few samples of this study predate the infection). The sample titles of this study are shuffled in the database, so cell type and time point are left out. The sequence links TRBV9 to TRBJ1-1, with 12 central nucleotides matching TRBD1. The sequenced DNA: TGTGCCAGCAGCGCGACCGGGACAGGGGGCGGTTGGGGTACTGAAGCTTTCTTT. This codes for CASSATGTGGGWGTEAFF.